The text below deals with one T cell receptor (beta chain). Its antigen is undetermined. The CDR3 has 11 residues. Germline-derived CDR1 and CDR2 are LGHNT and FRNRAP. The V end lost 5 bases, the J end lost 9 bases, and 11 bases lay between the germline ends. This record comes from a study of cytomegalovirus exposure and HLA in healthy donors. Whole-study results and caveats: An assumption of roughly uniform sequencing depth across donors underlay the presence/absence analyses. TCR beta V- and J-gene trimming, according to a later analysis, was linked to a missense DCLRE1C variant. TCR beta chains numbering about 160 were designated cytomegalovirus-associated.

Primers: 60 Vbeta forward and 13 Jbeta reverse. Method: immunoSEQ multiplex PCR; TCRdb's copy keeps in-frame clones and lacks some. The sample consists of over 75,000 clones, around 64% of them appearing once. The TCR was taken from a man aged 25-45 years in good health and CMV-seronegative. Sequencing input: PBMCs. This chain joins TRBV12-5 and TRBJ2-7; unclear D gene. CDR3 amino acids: CASGLARGQYF. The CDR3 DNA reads TGTGCTAGTGGTCTCGCCCGCGGGCAGTACTTC. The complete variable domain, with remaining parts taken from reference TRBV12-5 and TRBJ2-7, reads DARVTQTPRHKVTEMGQEVTMRCQPILGHNTVFWYRQTMMQGLELLAYFRNRAPLDDSGMPKDRFSAEMPDATLATLKIQPSEPRDSAVYFCASGLARGQYFGPGTRLTVT.